Shown below are 21 T cell receptor beta chains from a single sample sequenced in a study of identical twins (dated by TCRdb to 2015 to 2016). The method behind the library was 5' RACE. The sequencer listed for this sample is Illumina HiSeq 2000. The public reads were reanalyzed by TCRdb: fastp trimming at Q25, MiXCR alignment, in-frame beta chains only. Every CDR3 protein is listed once, alongside the most common genes and DNA of its rows. The sample includes some 1,600,000 distinct CDR3 sequences, with less than 35% observed a single time. The top ten clonotypes cover around 0.25% of the sample. Sequencing was performed on cord blood. These receptors originate from a newborn girl in good health.

The genes are TRBV5-1 and TRBJ2-1, with TRBD2 matching over 10 bases. V trimming: 4 bases; J trimming: 13 bases; junction bases outside the gene matches: 5. The CDR3 is 12 amino acids. Germline values: CDR1 SGHRS, CDR2 YFSETQ. In DNA, the CDR3 is TGCGCCAGCAGCACTGGACTAGCGGATCAGTTCTTC. Protein: CASSTGLADQFF.

This clonotype was found a few times. The V gene is TRBV20-1, the J gene TRBJ2-3; D uncertain. CDR1 is DFQATT and CDR2 is SNEGSKA in the germline V gene (reference sequence). The germline V and J ends were trimmed by 2 bases and 2 bases, with 11 bases remaining between them. The CDR3 sequence is 14 residues long. The CDR3 protein is CSARPQAFTDTQYF. Here the CDR3 DNA reads TGCAGTGCTAGACCCCAGGCATTCACAGATACGCAGTATTTT.

In the case of this clonotype: The limits of the CDR3 on the DNA are not certain, so only TCRdb's listed CDR3 is given. The chain is built from TRBV20-1 and TRBJ1-2; the listed D gene, TRBD1, was not tested against the DNA. Germline loops: CDR1 DFQATT, CDR2 SNEGSKA (reference sequence). The CDR3 is made up of 13 amino acids, end residues included. The CDR3 region is CSARDRGDYGCTF.

The rearrangement joins TRBV4-2 to TRBJ2-7, with 8 bases that match TRBD1. The germline V gene has CDR1 LGHNA and CDR2 YNFKEQ. The junction had 4 bases not matched to a gene; V was cut back by 0 bases and J by 3 bases. The CDR3 is made up of 15 amino acids. The CDR3 spells CASSQEITGGYEQYF. The CDR3 DNA follows: TGTGCCAGCAGCCAAGAAATAACAGGGGGCTACGAGCAGTACTTC.

This clonotype has just a few counts. The chain employs TRBV27 and TRBJ2-3; D remains ambiguous. Deletions cut 2 bases from V and 2 bases from J, with 11 bases between. Germline V gene sequence: CDR1 MNHEY, CDR2 SMNVEV (reference sequence). The CDR3 has 15 amino acids. DNA of the CDR3: TGTGCCAGCAGTTTAAATGTCAGATTCACAGATACGCAGTATTTT. Its translation: CASSLNVRFTDTQYF.

This clonotype was seen more than once but under ten times. DNA of the CDR3: TGTGCCAGCAGTGAATGGGACAGTTTTCAGCCCCAGCATTTT. It yields the protein CASSEWDSFQPQHF. The chain has TRBV25-1 and TRBJ1-5, with 7 bases identical to TRBD1. The CDR3 runs 14 residues. CDR1 is MGHDK and CDR2 is SYGVNS in the germline V gene. The V gene end was trimmed by 1 base and the J gene end by 6 bases; junction bases not matched to a gene: 3.

The chain employs TRBV4-1 and TRBJ2-1, with 15 bases matching TRBD2. The CDR3 sequence is 17 residues long. Germline V gene lookup returns CDR1 MGHRA and CDR2 YSYEKL. Unmatched junction bases numbered 5, after V lost 3 bases and J lost 5 bases. CDR3 region: CASSHRRTSGRDNEQFF. The CDR3 coding sequence is TGCGCCAGCAGCCATCGCAGGACTAGCGGGAGGGACAATGAGCAGTTCTTC.

In its sample, this clonotype was seen a few times. This chain connects TRBV29-1 to TRBJ1-4; D uncertain. The CDR3 length is 11 residues. Per germline, CDR1 SQVTM and CDR2 ANQGSEA. V gave up 3 bases and J gave up 7 bases, with 6 bases separating them. The CDR3 bases are TGCAGCGTTGAGGAGGGTGAAAAACTGTTTTTT. Translation: CSVEEGEKLFF.

This clonotype was counted once. The chain combines TRBV7-2 with TRBJ1-1; D possibly corresponds to TRBD1 (6 bases). This CDR3 region has 15 residues. V was clipped by 5 bases and J by 2 bases, with 15 bases between them. Germline V CDR1 and CDR2: SGHTA, FQGNSA. CDR3 region: CASSILTGLNTEAFF. CDR3 DNA: TGTGCCAGCAGCATCCTGACAGGCCTTAACACTGAAGCTTTCTTT.

The V and J genes are TRBV9 and TRBJ1-1; 9 positions agree with TRBD1. Trimming cost V 0 bases and J 3 bases; bases outside gene matches: 3. This CDR3 is 15 amino acids long. Germline V gene sequence: CDR1 SGDLS, CDR2 YYNGEE. The chain's CDR3 is CASSVGDRVDTEAFF. The DNA for the CDR3 is TGTGCCAGCAGCGTAGGGGACAGGGTAGACACTGAAGCTTTCTTT.

The V call is TRBV28, the J call TRBJ1-1, with D possibly being TRBD1 (5 bases). Germline-derived CDR1 and CDR2 are MDHEN and SYDVKM. With 6 bases removed from V and 6 bases from J, the gap between germline ends came to 11 bases. The CDR3 has 12 residues. CDR3 sequence: CASRVTGPEAFF. DNA of the CDR3: TGTGCCAGCAGGGTCACGGGACCTGAAGCTTTCTTT.

This clonotype was detected a few times. The chain uses TRBV27 and TRBJ1-2; D might be TRBD1 (6 bases). CDR1 MNHEY and CDR2 SMNVEV come from the germline V gene (reference sequence). The CDR3 has 13 amino acids. With 7 bases removed from V and 5 bases from J, the gap between germline ends came to 14 bases. The CDR3 sequence: CASKPDSQYGYTF. The CDR3 DNA reads as TGTGCCAGCAAACCGGACAGTCAATATGGCTACACCTTC.

This chain joins TRBV7-2 and TRBJ1-2; D is unclear. V was pared by 1 base and J by 3 bases, with 9 bases between. Germline V gene sequence: CDR1 SGHTA, CDR2 FQGNSA. This CDR3 spans 14 amino acids. The CDR3 sequence: CASSLGVLDYGYTF. CDR3 bases: TGTGCCAGCAGCTTAGGAGTCCTTGACTATGGCTACACCTTC.

This clonotype showed up many times. This chain connects TRBV28 to TRBJ2-3; 8 bases fit TRBD1. V was clipped by 3 bases and J by 4 bases; unmatched bases: 6. Germline loops: CDR1 MDHEN, CDR2 SYDVKM. This CDR3 is built from 15 residues. In DNA form, the CDR3 reads TGTGCCAGCAGTTTGGCAGGGGGCTCGTCAGATACGCAGTATTTT. This gives the protein CASSLAGGSSDTQYF.

This clonotype was detected a few times. The CDR3 DNA reads TGCAGTGCATACGGACTAGCCGATAGCACAGATACGCAGTATTTT. This translates into CSAYGLADSTDTQYF. The V call is TRBV20-1, the J call TRBJ2-3; 8 bases map to TRBD2. The length of the CDR3 is 15 residues. Germline CDR1 DFQATT, CDR2 SNEGSKA (reference sequence). Trimming at V came to 6 bases and at J to 0 bases, leaving 8 bases not matched to a gene.

The V call is TRBV2, the J call TRBJ2-7; D is ambiguous. The CDR3 is 16 residues long. Germline CDR1 and CDR2: SNHLY and FYNNEI. V was pared by 2 bases and J by 7 bases, with 21 bases between. This CDR3 is CASSEPDFVGFDEQYF. The CDR3 coding sequence is TGTGCCAGCAGTGAACCGGATTTTGTAGGTTTCGATGAGCAGTACTTC.

This clonotype was seen a few times. The chain combines TRBV12-3 or TRBV12-4 with TRBJ2-7, with D possibly being TRBD1 (7 bases). CDR3 length: 15 amino acids. V was pared by 6 bases and J by 0 bases, with 15 bases between. CDR3 region: CASSSAGQSSYEQYF. The DNA for the CDR3 is TGTGCCAGCAGCTCCGCGGGACAGAGCTCCTACGAGCAGTACTTC.

The chain uses TRBV20-1 and TRBJ1-1; D ambiguous. V was trimmed by 0 bases and J by 8 bases, leaving 16 bases between them. From germline, CDR1 is DFQATT and CDR2 SNEGSKA (reference sequence). The CDR3 contains 14 residues. The CDR3, as DNA: TGCAGTGCTAGAGAGACCATCAGGCATGAGGAAGCTTTCTTT. Protein sequence: CSARETIRHEEAFF.

This clonotype was seen just once. This chain uses TRBV28 with TRBJ1-5, with TRBD1 matching 9 bases. Germline CDR1 MDHEN, CDR2 SYDVKM. The trim removed 2 bases at V and 0 bases at J, leaving 11 bases unmatched. The CDR3 totals 19 residues. CDR3 sequence: CASSLTAVGQGHSNQPQHF. CDR3 coding DNA: TGTGCCAGCAGTTTAACTGCAGTCGGACAGGGGCATAGCAATCAGCCCCAGCATTTT. Looking up the rest from reference TRBV28 and TRBJ1-5 gives the full variable domain: DVKVTQSSRYLVKRTGEKVFLECVQDMDHENMFWYRQDPGLGLRLIYFSYDVKMKEKGDIPEGYSVSREKKERFSLILESASTNQTSMYLCASSLTAVGQGHSNQPQHFGDGTRLSIL.

This chain uses TRBV25-1 with TRBJ2-1, with unresolved D. V was clipped by 3 bases and J by 0 bases, with 9 bases between them. The CDR3 covers 15 residues. CDR1 and CDR2 (germline): MGHDK, SYGVNS. The chain's CDR3 is CASSDVGASYNEQFF. The CDR3 coding sequence is TGTGCCAGCAGTGACGTGGGTGCCTCCTACAATGAGCAGTTCTTC.

The chain recombines TRBV20-1 with TRBJ1-4, with D uncertain. CDR3 length: 16 amino acids. Trimming removed 2 bases at V and 4 bases at J, with 17 bases between. CDR1 and CDR2 (germline): DFQATT, SNEGSKA (reference sequence). The CDR3 region is CSARMGSPGINEKLFF. The CDR3 DNA reads as TGCAGTGCTAGAATGGGCAGCCCGGGGATTAATGAAAAACTGTTTTTT.